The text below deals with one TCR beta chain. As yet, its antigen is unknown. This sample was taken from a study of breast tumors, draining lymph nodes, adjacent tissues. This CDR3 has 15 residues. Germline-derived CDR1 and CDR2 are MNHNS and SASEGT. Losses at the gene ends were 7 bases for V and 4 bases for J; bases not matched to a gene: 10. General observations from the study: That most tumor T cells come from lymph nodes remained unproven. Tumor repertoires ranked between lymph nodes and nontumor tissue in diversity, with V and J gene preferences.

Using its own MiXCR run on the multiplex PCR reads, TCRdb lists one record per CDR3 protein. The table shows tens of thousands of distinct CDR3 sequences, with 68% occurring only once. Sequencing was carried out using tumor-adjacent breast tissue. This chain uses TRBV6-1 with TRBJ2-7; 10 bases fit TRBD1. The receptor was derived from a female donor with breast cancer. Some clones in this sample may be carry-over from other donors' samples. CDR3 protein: CASNSRDRGKYEQYF. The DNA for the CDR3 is TGTGCCAGCAACAGCCGGGACAGGGGAAAATACGAGCAGTACTTC.